This T cell receptor beta chain was recorded in a study of blood T cell repertoires in COVID-19. Background on the study: From T cells, B-cell-depleted T cells, or PBMCs came the material, which was cDNA or gDNA.

Per the original methods: Counts of nucleated cells, estimated from reference gene primer amplification, were obtained. The protocol was immunoSEQ multiplex PCR, while the TCRdb copy is restricted to in-frame clones and leaves out a portion. V and J calls and clone size are copied from that table; D and trimming were computed from the DNA. The sample comprises over 150,000 clones, roughly 93% of which are singletons, and roughly 2.1% rests with the top ten. The sample taken for sequencing was peripheral blood. This TCR was sampled from a young man with acute or convalescent COVID-19.

The CDR3 reads CASRRGALNEQFF. CDR3 coding DNA: TGTGCCAGCAGGCGGGGGGCCCTAAATGAGCAGTTCTTC. The chain joins TRBV12-3 or TRBV12-4 to TRBJ2-1; TRBD2 matches 8 bases. The CDR3 length is 13 residues. Trimming cost V 6 bases and J 7 bases; bases outside gene matches: 5.